Each of the 5 T cell receptor beta chains below was sequenced from the same sample in a study of OX40 agonist ivuxolimab in advanced cancers. Clones were sequenced by immunoSEQ multiplex PCR, and TCRdb holds only the in-frame ones, with some missing. The data show roughly 40,000 clones, with around 92% seen just once and roughly 16% held by the top ten. Material: CD4+ or CD8+ T cells sorted from blood, obtained in a trial of the OX40 agonist ivuxolimab. The receptors here all came from an adult with an advanced solid tumor such as melanoma, head and neck, liver or kidney cancer.

DNA of the CDR3: TGTGCCAGCAGCGTACTCAAGGGCATGAACACTGAAGCTTTCTTT. Translating it yields CASSVLKGMNTEAFF. V gene TRBV7-2 combines with J gene TRBJ1-1; no firm D call. The germline V and J ends were trimmed by 5 bases and 0 bases, with 13 bases remaining between them. Germline lookup yields CDR1 SGHTA and CDR2 FQGNSA. The CDR3 length is 15 residues.

This clone qualifies as medium-sized (0.01 to 0.1%). The CDR3: CASSLGVRDEQYF. In nucleotides, the CDR3 is TGTGCCAGCAGCTTGGGGGTTAGGGACGAGCAGTACTTC. This chain connects TRBV5-4 to TRBJ2-7; D remains ambiguous. Trimming took 0 bases from V and 5 from J, leaving 9 bases between them. Germline V CDR1 and CDR2: SGHNT, YYREEE (reference sequence). The CDR3 runs 13 residues.

CDR3 in DNA: TGTGCCAGCAGTTACTCCGCTACGGGCACTGAAGCTTTCTTT. Translating gives CASSYSATGTEAFF. The chain couples TRBV6-5 to TRBJ1-1; D uncertain. Trimming took 0 bases from V and 4 from J, leaving 9 bases between them. This CDR3 contains 14 residues. The germline V gene has CDR1 MNHEY and CDR2 SVGAGI.

The chain combines TRBV10-1 with TRBJ2-1; a weak D match, TRBD1 (6 bases). The germline gives CDR1 WNHNN, CDR2 SYGVQD (reference sequence). The V end lost 0 bases, the J end lost 2 bases, and 11 bases lay between the germline ends. The length of the CDR3 is 16 residues. The CDR3: CASSESSRDTYNEQFF. CDR3 DNA sequence: TGCGCCAGCAGTGAGTCCAGCAGGGACACCTACAATGAGCAGTTCTTC.

V usage is TRBV13 and J usage is TRBJ2-3, with D hard to call. Trimming pared 5 bases from V and 2 bases from J, leaving 8 bases between. Germline loops: CDR1 PRHDT, CDR2 FYEKMQ (reference sequence). The CDR3 sequence is 13 residues long. CDR3 DNA sequence: TGTGCCAGCAGCCGCGGAATCACAGATACGCAGTATTTT. It codes for CASSRGITDTQYF.